This TCR beta chain was sequenced for a study of regulatory T cells in long-lasting Graves disease. Study-level findings and limits: Analyses excluded thyroid tissue, covering peripheral blood alone. Relative to new patients (approximately 960), persistent patients exhibited greater sharing of public clonotypes (2,741). Less diverse TCR repertoires were seen in persistent Graves' patients than in newly diagnosed ones.

A word on this clonotype: Its antigen is not known.

Investigators prepared the TCR beta libraries by applying iRepertoire HTBI primers and Arm-PCR of CDR3 regions. TCRdb re-called the multiplex PCR reads through MiXCR, storing one row per CDR3 protein. The sample shows approximately 350,000 distinct CDR3 sequences, roughly 25% of them seen only once. Time point denoted: persistent/refractory GD, antithyroid drugs over 5 years with positive TRAb. The TCR library used RNA extracted from PBMCs. Doctors identified Graves' disease using the American Thyroid Association guidelines. Specimen: peripheral blood mononuclear cells (PBMCs), collected when the disease was refractory, from a patient treated with antithyroid drugs. The TCR sequence derives from a woman between 40 and 50 years old with Graves disease.

Here the CDR3 DNA reads TGTGCCAGCAGTCCTCGGACCGAGAATCAGCCCCAGCATTTT. Protein sequence: CASSPRTENQPQHF. This chain links TRBV6-1 with TRBJ1-5, with unresolved D. V was pared by 5 bases and J by 4 bases, with 12 bases between. CDR3 length: 14 residues. Germline V gene sequence: CDR1 MNHNS, CDR2 SASEGT.